This record covers a single T cell receptor (beta chain). As yet, its antigen is unknown. Data came from immunoSEQ multiplex PCR; TCRdb stores just in-frame clones and leaves some out. This table has around 24,000 clones, roughly 74% appearing once. This sample was taken from a study of vaccination effects on CD4 cells after COVID-19. Under the ViraFEST assay, PBMC were stimulated with viral peptide pools so that antigen-specific CD4+ T cells expanded. Sequencing was performed afterwards. With approximately 9 days of culture completed, CD4+ T cells were isolated. The healthy vaccine recipients, who had no prior SARS-CoV-2 infection, showed negative nucleocapsid antibodies. Trimming cost V 4 bases and J 5 bases, with 17 bases left between them. Germline V lookup: CDR1 KGHSH, CDR2 LQKENI. This CDR3 region has 15 residues. Study outcomes and limitations: Infection- and vaccine-induced clones contracted markedly late after vaccination.

The receptor was isolated from a human donor who received a COVID-19 vaccine. The sample here was CD4+ T cells from PBMCs cultured with SARS-CoV-2 spike peptides, taken before COVID-19 vaccination. V gene TRBV18 combines with J gene TRBJ1-1; D unclear. Here the CDR3 reads CASSRIRLGKTEAFF. CDR3 DNA: TGTGCCAGCTCACGTATTCGGTTGGGGAAAACTGAAGCTTTCTTT.